This is a list of T cell receptor beta chains from one sample in a study of cytomegalovirus exposure and HLA in healthy donors. Only in-frame clones appear in the TCRdb table, and some are missing; sequencing was by immunoSEQ multiplex PCR. The sample shows over 95,000 clones, around 77% of them seen only once. The sample taken for sequencing was PBMCs. All receptors come from a middle-aged man in good health and CMV-seropositive. Both conserved end residues are part of each CDR3. The D gene is left open where the match is weak. Clone size is shown for a subset of rows, as once, few, many or a class of expanded clone.

v_gene: TRBV9; len: 18; j_gene: TRBJ1-3; d_gene: NA; abundance: NA; CDR3aa: CASSPEEEGRRFRNTIYF; CDR3nt: TGTGCCAGCAGCCCCGAGGAGGAGGGCAGGAGATTTAGAAACACCATATATTTT
v_gene: TRBV5-1; len: 16; j_gene: TRBJ2-1; d_gene: NA; abundance: NA; CDR3aa: CASSLSSQSSYNEQFF; CDR3nt: TGCGCCAGCAGCTTGTCGAGCCAATCGTCTTACAATGAGCAGTTCTTC
v_gene: TRBV6-5; len: 15; j_gene: TRBJ1-3; d_gene: NA; abundance: NA; CDR3aa: CASRTVTGSGNTIYF; CDR3nt: TGTGCCAGCAGGACCGTTACGGGTTCCGGAAACACCATATATTTT
v_gene: TRBV19; len: 12; j_gene: TRBJ1-5; d_gene: NA; abundance: NA; CDR3aa: CASSNPQLPQHF; CDR3nt: TGTGCCAGTAGTAACCCCCAACTGCCCCAGCATTTT
v_gene: TRBV25-1; len: 13; j_gene: TRBJ1-5; d_gene: NA; abundance: NA; CDR3aa: CARRRTAQQPQHF; CDR3nt: TGTGCCAGACGCCGGACAGCTCAACAGCCCCAGCATTTT
v_gene: TRBV2; len: 14; j_gene: TRBJ2-5; d_gene: TRBD1; abundance: NA; CDR3aa: CASRTGELSETQYF; CDR3nt: TGTGCCAGCCGGACAGGGGAACTCTCGGAGACCCAGTACTTC
v_gene: TRBV19; len: 13; j_gene: TRBJ1-2; d_gene: TRBD1; abundance: NA; CDR3aa: CASSFGGQDVQGF; CDR3nt: TGTGCCAGTAGTTTTGGGGGACAGGATGTACAGGGCTTC
v_gene: TRBV7-3; len: 14; j_gene: TRBJ2-3; d_gene: NA; abundance: NA; CDR3aa: CASTSTGLTDTQYF; CDR3nt: TGTGCCAGCACCTCGACAGGTCTCACAGATACGCAGTATTTT
v_gene: TRBV7-9; len: 13; j_gene: TRBJ2-7; d_gene: TRBD1; abundance: NA; CDR3aa: CASSLRDSYEQYF; CDR3nt: TGTGCCAGCAGCTTAAGGGACAGCTACGAGCAGTACTTC
v_gene: TRBV5-1; len: 16; j_gene: TRBJ2-5; d_gene: TRBD1; abundance: NA; CDR3aa: CASSLSTGGAGETQYF; CDR3nt: TGCGCCAGCAGCTTATCGACAGGGGGCGCGGGAGAGACCCAGTACTTC
v_gene: TRBV7-8; len: 13; j_gene: TRBJ1-2; d_gene: TRBD1; abundance: few; CDR3aa: CASSGYRGPGYTF; CDR3nt: TGTGCCAGCAGCGGCTACAGGGGACCTGGCTACACCTTC
v_gene: TRBV10-3; len: 14; j_gene: TRBJ2-1; d_gene: NA; abundance: NA; CDR3aa: CAISESEDYNEQFF; CDR3nt: TGTGCCATCAGTGAGTCGGAGGATTACAATGAGCAGTTCTTC
v_gene: TRBV5-1; len: 17; j_gene: TRBJ2-6; d_gene: TRBD1; abundance: NA; CDR3aa: CASSSIRTGAGANVLTF; CDR3nt: TGCGCCAGCAGCTCCATACGGACAGGGGCTGGGGCCAACGTCCTGACTTTC
v_gene: TRBV5-1; len: 15; j_gene: TRBJ2-7; d_gene: NA; abundance: few; CDR3aa: CASSPGHRQIYEQYF; CDR3nt: TGCGCCAGCAGCCCGGGTCACAGGCAGATTTACGAGCAGTACTTC
v_gene: TRBV5-1; len: 16; j_gene: TRBJ2-2; d_gene: TRBD1; abundance: NA; CDR3aa: CASSLEGTGNTGELFF; CDR3nt: TGCGCCAGCAGCTTGGAGGGGACAGGGAACACCGGGGAGCTGTTTTTT
v_gene: TRBV6-1; len: 13; j_gene: TRBJ1-6; d_gene: NA; abundance: few; CDR3aa: CASSETDNSPLHF; CDR3nt: TGTGCCAGCAGTGAGACAGATAATTCACCCCTCCACTTT
v_gene: TRBV5-4; len: 15; j_gene: TRBJ2-7; d_gene: TRBD2; abundance: NA; CDR3aa: CASSGSGGSSYEQYF; CDR3nt: TGTGCCAGCAGCGGTAGCGGGGGAAGCTCCTACGAGCAGTACTTC
v_gene: TRBV5-4; len: 14; j_gene: TRBJ2-4; d_gene: TRBD1; abundance: NA; CDR3aa: CASSVGQGRNIQYF; CDR3nt: TGTGCCAGCAGCGTCGGACAGGGGAGAAACATTCAGTACTTC